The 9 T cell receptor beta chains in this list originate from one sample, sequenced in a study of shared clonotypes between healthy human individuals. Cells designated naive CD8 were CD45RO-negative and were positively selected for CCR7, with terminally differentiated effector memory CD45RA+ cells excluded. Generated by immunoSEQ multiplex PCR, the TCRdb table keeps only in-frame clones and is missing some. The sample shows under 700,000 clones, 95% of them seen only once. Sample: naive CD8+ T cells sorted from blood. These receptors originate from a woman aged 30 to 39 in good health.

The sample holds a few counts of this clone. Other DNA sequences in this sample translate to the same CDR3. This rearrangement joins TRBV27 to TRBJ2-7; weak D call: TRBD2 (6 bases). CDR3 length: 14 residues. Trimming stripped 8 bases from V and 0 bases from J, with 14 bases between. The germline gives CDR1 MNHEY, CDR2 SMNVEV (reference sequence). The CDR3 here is CASSSGQSSYEQYF. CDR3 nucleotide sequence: TGTGCCAGCTCCAGCGGGCAGAGCTCCTACGAGCAGTACTTC.

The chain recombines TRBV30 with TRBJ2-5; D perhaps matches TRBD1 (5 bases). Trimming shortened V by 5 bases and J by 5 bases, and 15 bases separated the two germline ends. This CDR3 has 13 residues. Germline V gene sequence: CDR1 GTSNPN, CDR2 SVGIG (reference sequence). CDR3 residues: CAWSPGNGETQYF. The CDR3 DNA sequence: TGTGCCTGGTCCCCAGGGAATGGCGAGACCCAGTACTTC.

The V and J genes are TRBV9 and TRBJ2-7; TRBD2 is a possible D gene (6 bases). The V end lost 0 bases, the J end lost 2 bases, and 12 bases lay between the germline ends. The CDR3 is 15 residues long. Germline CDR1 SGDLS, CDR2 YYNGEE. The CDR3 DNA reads TGTGCCAGCAGCGTAGAGGGAGGAACAGCCTACGAGCAGTACTTC. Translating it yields CASSVEGGTAYEQYF.

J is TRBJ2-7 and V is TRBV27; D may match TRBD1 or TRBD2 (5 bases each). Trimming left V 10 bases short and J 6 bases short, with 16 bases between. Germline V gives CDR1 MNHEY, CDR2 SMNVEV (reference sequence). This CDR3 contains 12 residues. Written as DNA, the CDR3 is TGTGCCACTCGGGCAGGGACGAGCGAGCAGTACTTC. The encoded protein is CATRAGTSEQYF.

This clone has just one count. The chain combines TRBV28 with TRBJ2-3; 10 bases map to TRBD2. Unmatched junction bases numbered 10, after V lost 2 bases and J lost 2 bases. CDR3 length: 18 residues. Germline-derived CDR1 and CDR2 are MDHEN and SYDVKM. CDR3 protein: CASSLAILAGQTTDTQYF. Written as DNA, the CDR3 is TGTGCCAGCAGTTTAGCTATACTAGCGGGACAGACCACAGATACGCAGTATTTT.

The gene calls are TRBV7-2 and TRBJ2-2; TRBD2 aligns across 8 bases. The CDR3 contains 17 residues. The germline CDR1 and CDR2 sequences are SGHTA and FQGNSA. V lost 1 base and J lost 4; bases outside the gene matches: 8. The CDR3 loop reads CASSLVVVAGITGELFF. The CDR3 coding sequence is TGTGCCAGCAGCTTAGTTGTGGTAGCGGGAATCACCGGGGAGCTGTTTTTT.

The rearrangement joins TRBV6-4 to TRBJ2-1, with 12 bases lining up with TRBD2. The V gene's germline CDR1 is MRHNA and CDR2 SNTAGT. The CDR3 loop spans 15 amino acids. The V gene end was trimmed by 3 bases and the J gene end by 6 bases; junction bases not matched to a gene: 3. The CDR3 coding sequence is TGTGCCAGCAGTGAAAGACTAGCGGGAGCCAATGAGCAGTTCTTC. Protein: CASSERLAGANEQFF.

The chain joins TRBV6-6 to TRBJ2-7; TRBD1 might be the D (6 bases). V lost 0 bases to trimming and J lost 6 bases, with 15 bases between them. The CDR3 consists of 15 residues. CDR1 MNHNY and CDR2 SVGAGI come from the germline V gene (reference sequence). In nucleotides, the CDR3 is TGTGCCAGCAGTTACTCGCAGGGGATATATGTCGAGCAGTACTTC. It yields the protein CASSYSQGIYVEQYF.

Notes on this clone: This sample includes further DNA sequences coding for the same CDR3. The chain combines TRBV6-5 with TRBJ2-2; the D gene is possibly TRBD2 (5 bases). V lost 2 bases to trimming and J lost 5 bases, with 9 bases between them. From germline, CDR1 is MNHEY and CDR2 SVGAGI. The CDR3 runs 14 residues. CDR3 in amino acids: CASSYDGDTGELFF. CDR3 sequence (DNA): TGTGCCAGCAGTTACGACGGGGATACCGGGGAGCTGTTTTTT.